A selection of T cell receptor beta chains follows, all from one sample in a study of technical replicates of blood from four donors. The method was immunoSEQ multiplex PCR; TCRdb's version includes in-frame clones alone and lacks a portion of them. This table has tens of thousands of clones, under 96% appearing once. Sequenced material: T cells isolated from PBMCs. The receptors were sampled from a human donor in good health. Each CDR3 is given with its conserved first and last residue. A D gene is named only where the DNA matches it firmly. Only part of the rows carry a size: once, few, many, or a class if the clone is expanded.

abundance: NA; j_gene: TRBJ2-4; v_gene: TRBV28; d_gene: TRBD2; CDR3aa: CASSRTSVSLAKNIQYF; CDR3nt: TGTGCCAGCAGTCGGACTAGCGTGAGTCTAGCCAAAAACATTCAGTACTTC
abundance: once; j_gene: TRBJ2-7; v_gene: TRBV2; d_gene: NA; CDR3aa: CASSELNRVHEQYF; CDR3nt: TGTGCCAGCAGTGAATTGAACAGGGTCCACGAGCAGTACTTC
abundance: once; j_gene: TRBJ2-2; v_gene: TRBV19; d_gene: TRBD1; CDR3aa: CASRAGTGGSTGELFF; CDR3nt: TGTGCCAGTAGAGCAGGGACAGGGGGCAGCACCGGGGAGCTGTTTTTT
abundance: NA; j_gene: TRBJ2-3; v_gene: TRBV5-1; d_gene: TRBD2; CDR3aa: CASSLAASGSRTDTQYF; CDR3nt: TGCGCCAGCAGCTTGGCCGCTAGCGGGAGTAGGACAGATACGCAGTATTTT
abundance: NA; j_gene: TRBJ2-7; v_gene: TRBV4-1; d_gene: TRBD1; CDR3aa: CASSHDGQADSYEQYF; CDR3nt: TGCGCCAGCAGCCATGACGGACAGGCCGACTCCTACGAGCAGTACTTC
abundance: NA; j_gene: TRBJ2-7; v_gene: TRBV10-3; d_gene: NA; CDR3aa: CAISDRKPHSRDSSAYEQYF; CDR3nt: TGTGCCATCAGTGATCGCAAACCTCACAGCCGGGACTCCAGCGCCTACGAGCAGTACTTC
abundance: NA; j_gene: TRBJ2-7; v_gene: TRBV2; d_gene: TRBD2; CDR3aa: CASGGLAVSYEQYF; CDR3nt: TGTGCCAGCGGGGGACTAGCGGTGTCCTACGAGCAGTACTTC
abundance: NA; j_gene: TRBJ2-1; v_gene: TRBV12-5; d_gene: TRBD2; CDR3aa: CASGLRPLLAGQAYNEQFF; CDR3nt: TGTGCTAGTGGTTTGCGACCGTTACTAGCGGGCCAGGCCTACAATGAGCAGTTCTTC
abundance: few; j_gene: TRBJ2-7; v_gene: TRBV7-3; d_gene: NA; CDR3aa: CASSFTGDLQYF; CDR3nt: TGTGCCAGCAGCTTTACCGGGGACTTACAGTACTTC
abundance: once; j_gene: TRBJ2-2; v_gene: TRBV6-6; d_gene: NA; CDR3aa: CASSFPSVSTGELFF; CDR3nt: TGTGCCAGCAGTTTCCCCAGCGTTAGCACCGGGGAGCTGTTTTTT
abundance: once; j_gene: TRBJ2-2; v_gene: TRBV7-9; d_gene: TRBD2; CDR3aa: CASSLRLRGAAGELFF; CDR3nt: TGTGCCAGCAGCCTAAGGCTGCGGGGGGCCGCCGGGGAGCTGTTTTTT
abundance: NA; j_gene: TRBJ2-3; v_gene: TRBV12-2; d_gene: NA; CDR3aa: CASRVGGRQGVNSTDTQYF; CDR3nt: TGTGCAAGTCGCGTCGGGGGCCGACAGGGAGTCAATAGCACAGATACGCAGTATTTT
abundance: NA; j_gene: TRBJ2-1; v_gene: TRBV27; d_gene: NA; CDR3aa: CASSFSRESEQFF; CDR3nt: TGTGCCAGCAGTTTCTCCCGGGAGTCAGAACAGTTCTTC
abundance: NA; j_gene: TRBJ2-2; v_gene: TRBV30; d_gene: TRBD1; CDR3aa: CAWGTGAGGELFF; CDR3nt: TGTGCCTGGGGGACAGGGGCGGGAGGGGAGCTGTTTTTT
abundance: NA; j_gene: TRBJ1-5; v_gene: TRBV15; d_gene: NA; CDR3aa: CATSSGLGGYQPQHF; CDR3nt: TGTGCCACCAGCAGTGGGTTGGGGGGGTATCAGCCCCAGCATTTT
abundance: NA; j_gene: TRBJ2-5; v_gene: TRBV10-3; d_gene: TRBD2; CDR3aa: CAISAAGGLTETQYF; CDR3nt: TGTGCCATCAGTGCGGCGGGAGGTTTGACGGAGACCCAGTACTTC
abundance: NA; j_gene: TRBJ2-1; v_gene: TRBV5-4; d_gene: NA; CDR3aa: CASSLGLAGGNEQFF; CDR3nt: TGTGCCAGCAGCTTGGGGCTAGCCGGTGGGAATGAGCAGTTCTTC
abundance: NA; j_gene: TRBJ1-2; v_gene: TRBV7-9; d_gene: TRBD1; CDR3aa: CASIPGTGAPNYGYTF; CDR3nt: TGTGCCAGCATACCCGGGACAGGGGCGCCTAACTATGGCTACACCTTC
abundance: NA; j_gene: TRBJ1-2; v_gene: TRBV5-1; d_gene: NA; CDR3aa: CASSFTGLYGYTF; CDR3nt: TGCGCCAGCAGCTTCACAGGGCTCTATGGCTACACCTTC
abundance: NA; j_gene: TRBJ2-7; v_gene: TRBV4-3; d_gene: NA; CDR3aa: CASSQQLQGGTYEQYF; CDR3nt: TGCGCCAGCAGCCAGCAACTGCAGGGTGGGACCTACGAGCAGTACTTC
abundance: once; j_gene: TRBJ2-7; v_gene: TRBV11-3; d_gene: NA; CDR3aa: CASSLDLYRGGYEQYF; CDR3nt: TGTGCCAGCAGCTTAGATCTGTACAGGGGAGGATACGAGCAGTACTTC
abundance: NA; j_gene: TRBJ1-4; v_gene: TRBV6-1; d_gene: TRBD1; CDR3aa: CASRKGDRVGEKLFF; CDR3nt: TGTGCCAGCAGGAAGGGAGACAGGGTAGGCGAAAAACTGTTTTTT
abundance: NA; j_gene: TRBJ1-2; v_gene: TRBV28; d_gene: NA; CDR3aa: CASTGGASLIYGYTF; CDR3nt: TGTGCCAGCACTGGAGGGGCCTCACTGATCTATGGCTACACCTTC
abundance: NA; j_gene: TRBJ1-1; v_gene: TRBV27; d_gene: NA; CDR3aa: CASSLYGAVNTEAFF; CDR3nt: TGTGCCAGCAGTTTATATGGGGCTGTGAACACTGAAGCTTTCTTT
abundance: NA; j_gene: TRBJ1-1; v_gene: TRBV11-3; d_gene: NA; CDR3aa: CASTPGLYTEAFF; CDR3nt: TGTGCCAGCACCCCAGGACTATACACTGAAGCTTTCTTT
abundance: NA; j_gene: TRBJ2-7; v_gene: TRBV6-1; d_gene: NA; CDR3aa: CASSLLQSSYEQYF; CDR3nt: TGTGCCAGCAGCCTGTTACAGAGCTCCTACGAGCAGTACTTC
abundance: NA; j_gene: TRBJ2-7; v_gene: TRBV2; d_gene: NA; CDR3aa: CASSDDGRGYEQYF; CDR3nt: TGTGCCAGCAGTGACGATGGCAGGGGCTACGAGCAGTACTTC
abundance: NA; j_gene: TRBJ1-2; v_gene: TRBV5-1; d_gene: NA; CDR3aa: CASSLGTVGYTF; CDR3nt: TGCGCCAGCAGCTTGGGGACTGTAGGCTACACCTTC
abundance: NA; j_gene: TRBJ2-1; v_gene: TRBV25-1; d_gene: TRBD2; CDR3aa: CASRGLAGGPRNEQFF; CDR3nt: TGTGCCAGCAGAGGACTAGCGGGAGGGCCCCGCAATGAGCAGTTCTTC
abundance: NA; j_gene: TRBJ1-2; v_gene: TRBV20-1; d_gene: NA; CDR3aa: CSARGSYGYTF; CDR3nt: TGCAGTGCTAGGGGGAGCTATGGCTACACCTTC
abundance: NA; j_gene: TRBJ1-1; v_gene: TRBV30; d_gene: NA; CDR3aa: CAWSVMGGPTEAFF; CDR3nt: TGTGCCTGGAGTGTTATGGGGGGGCCCACTGAAGCTTTCTTT
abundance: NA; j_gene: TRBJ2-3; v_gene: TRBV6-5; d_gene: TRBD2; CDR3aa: CASSYERLAYTDTQYF; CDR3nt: TGTGCCAGCAGTTACGAGAGACTAGCGTACACAGATACGCAGTATTTT
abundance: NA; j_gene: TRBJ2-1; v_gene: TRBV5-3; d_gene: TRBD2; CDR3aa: CARSLASGRCNEQFF; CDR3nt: TGTGCCAGAAGCTTGGCTAGCGGGAGATGCAATGAGCAGTTCTTC
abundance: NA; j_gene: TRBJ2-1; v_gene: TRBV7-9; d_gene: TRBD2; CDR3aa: CASSLSAGRGGNNEQFF; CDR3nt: TGTGCCAGCAGCCTCTCTGCCGGGAGGGGGGGCAACAATGAGCAGTTCTTC
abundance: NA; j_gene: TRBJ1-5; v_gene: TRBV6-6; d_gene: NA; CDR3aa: CASTTRVSGGDQPQHF; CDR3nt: TGTGCCAGCACCACAAGGGTGTCTGGGGGGGATCAGCCCCAGCATTTT
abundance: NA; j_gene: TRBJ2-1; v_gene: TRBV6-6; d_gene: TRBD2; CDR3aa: CASSSIRGVTEQFF; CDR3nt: TGTGCCAGCAGCTCGATTCGGGGGGTCACTGAGCAGTTCTTC
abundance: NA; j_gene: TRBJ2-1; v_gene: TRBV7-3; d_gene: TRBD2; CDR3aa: CASRLSSGSSYNEQFF; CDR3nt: TGTGCCAGCAGACTATCTAGCGGGAGCTCCTACAATGAGCAGTTCTTC
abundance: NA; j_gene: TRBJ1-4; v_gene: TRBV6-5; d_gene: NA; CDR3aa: CASSPTNEKLFF; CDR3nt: TGTGCCAGCAGCCCGACTAATGAAAAACTGTTTTTT
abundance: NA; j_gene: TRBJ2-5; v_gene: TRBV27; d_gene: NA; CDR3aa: CASSSRIGSAETQYF; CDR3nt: TGTGCCAGCAGTTCGAGAATTGGTAGTGCGGAGACCCAGTACTTC
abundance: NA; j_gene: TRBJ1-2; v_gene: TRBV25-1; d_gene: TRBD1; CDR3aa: CASTPGDRVGYTF; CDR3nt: TGTGCCAGCACCCCAGGGGACAGGGTCGGCTACACCTTC
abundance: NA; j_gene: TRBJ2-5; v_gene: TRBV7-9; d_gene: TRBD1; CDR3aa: CASSSEQGAIKETQYF; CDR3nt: TGTGCCAGCAGCTCCGAACAGGGGGCGATTAAAGAGACCCAGTACTTC
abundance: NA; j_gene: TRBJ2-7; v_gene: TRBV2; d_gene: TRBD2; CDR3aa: CASRRLAVLSYEQYF; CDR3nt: TGTGCCAGCAGAAGACTAGCGGTCCTATCCTACGAGCAGTACTTC
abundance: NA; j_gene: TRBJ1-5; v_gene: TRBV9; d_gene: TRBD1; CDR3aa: CASSVGTGREDQPQHF; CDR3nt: TGTGCCAGCAGCGTTGGGACAGGGAGGGAGGATCAGCCCCAGCATTTT
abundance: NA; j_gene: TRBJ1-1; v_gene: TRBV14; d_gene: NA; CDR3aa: CASSPPGGTEAFF; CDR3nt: TGTGCCAGCAGCCCCCCGGGGGGCACTGAAGCTTTCTTT
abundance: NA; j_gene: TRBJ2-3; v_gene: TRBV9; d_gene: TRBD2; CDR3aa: CASSERGTSVSTDTQYF; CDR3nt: TGTGCCAGCAGCGAGAGAGGGACTAGCGTTAGCACAGATACGCAGTATTTT
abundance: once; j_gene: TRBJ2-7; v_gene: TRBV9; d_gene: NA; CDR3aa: CASSVEIARVHEQYF; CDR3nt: TGTGCCAGCAGCGTAGAAATTGCCAGGGTGCACGAGCAGTACTTC
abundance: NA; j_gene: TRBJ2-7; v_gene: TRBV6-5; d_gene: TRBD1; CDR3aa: CASSSDRELYEQYF; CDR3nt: TGTGCCAGCAGTTCGGACAGGGAACTCTACGAGCAGTACTTC